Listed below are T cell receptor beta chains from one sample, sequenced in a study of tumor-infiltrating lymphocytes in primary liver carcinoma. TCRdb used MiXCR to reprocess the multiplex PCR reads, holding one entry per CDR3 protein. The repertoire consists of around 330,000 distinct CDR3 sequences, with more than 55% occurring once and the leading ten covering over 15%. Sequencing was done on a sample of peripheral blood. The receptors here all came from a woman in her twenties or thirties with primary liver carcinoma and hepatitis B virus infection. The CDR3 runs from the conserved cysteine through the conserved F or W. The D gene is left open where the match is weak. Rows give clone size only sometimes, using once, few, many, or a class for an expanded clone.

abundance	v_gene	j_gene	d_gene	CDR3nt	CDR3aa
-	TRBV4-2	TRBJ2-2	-	TGTGCCAGCAACCACACCGGGGCAGCGGACACCGGGGAGCTGTTTTTT	CASNHTGAADTGELFF
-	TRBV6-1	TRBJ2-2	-	TGTGCCAGCAGGGATTATGGGACTGCCGGGGAGCTGTTTTTT	CASRDYGTAGELFF
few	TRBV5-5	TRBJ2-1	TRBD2	TGTGCCAGCAGCTTTTCTTTGGGACTAGCGGGACCATACAATGAGCAGTTCTTC	CASSFSLGLAGPYNEQFF
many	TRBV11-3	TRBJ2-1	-	TGTGCCAGCAGCCAGAAAGCGGAGGGCTACAATGAGCAGTTCTTC	CASSQKAEGYNEQFF
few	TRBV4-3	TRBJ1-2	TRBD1	TGCGCCAGCAGCGAGGGACAGGGGGCTTCTTGGTTTGGCTACACCTTC	CASSEGQGASWFGYTF
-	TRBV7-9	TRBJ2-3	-	TGTGCCAGCAGCTCGGCCTTTCATACGCAGTATTTT	CASSSAFHTQYF
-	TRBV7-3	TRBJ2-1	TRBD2	TGTGCCAGCAGCTCCCGACTAGCGGGAGCCAATGAGCAGTTCTTC	CASSSRLAGANEQFF
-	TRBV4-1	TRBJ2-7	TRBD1	TGCGCCAGCAGCTGGGGGCGGGACAGGGCCTACGAGCAGTACTTC	CASSWGRDRAYEQYF
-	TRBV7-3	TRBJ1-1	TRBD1	TGTGCCAGCAGCACCCAGGGGGCGAACACTGAAGTTTTCTTT	CASSTQGANTEVFF
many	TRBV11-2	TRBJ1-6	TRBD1	TGTGCCAGCACCTCAGGGACAGGGTGGCATTCACCCCTCCACTTT	CASTSGTGWHSPLHF
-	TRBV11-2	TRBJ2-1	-	TGTGCCAGCAGTTTTAATCGGGGAGTCTACAATGAGCAGTTCTTC	CASSFNRGVYNEQFF
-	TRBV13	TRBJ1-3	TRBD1	TGTGCCAGCAGCTTAGAGGGGGCGACCATATATTTT	CASSLEGATIYF
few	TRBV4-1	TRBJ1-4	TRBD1	TGCGCCAGCAGCCTGTTAGACAGGGTTTATAATGAAAAACTGTTTTTT	CASSLLDRVYNEKLFF
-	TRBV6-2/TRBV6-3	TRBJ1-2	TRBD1	TGTGCCAGCAGAGAGGACAGGGGGCTCCCCGGGGCCTTC	CASREDRGLPGAF
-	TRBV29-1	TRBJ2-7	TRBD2	TGCAGCGTTGAAAGCGATGGGCGGGGGATCGAGCAGTACTTC	CSVESDGRGIEQYF
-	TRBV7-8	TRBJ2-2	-	TGTGCCAGCAGCTTTTACCAGGAGGCGGAGCTGTTTTTT	CASSFYQEAELFF
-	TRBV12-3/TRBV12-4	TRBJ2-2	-	TGTGCCAGCAGTTTATGGGCGGGCGGGGAGCTGTTTTTC	CASSLWAGGELFF
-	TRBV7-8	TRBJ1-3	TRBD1	TGTGCCAGCAGCCCAGAGGGACAGGCCACTGGAAACACCATATATTTT	CASSPEGQATGNTIYF
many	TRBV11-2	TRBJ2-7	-	TGTGCCAGCAGCTTTGGCAGTACCTACGAGCAGTACTTC	CASSFGSTYEQYF
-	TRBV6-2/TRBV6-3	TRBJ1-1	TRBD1	TGTGCCAGCAGTTACCCAACAGGGGCAACGGGGAGACGAAATAAGAACACTGAAGCTTTCTTT	CASSYPTGATGRRNKNTEAFF
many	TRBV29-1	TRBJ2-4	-	TGCAGCGTTGAAAAGTTTGTGGTGGGGGCCGTGAAAAACATTCAGTACTTC	CSVEKFVVGAVKNIQYF
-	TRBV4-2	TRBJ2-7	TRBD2	TGTGCCAGCAGCCGAATGGTGGGGACTAGCGGGAGAAGCCCCTACGAGCAGTACTTC	CASSRMVGTSGRSPYEQYF
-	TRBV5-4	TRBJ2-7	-	TGTGCCAGCAGCTCTCCCGGGAACTACGAGCAGTACTTC	CASSSPGNYEQYF
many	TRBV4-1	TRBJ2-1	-	TGCGCCAGCAGTCCCATACCGATTTTCGGCGGAGGGGCCTACAATGAGCAGTTCTTC	CASSPIPIFGGGAYNEQFF
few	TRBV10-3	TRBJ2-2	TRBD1	TGTGCCATCAGGCCGGGACAGGGAGCCACCGGGGAGCTGTTTTTT	CAIRPGQGATGELFF
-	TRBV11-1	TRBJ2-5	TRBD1	TGTGCCAGCGAGGGACGGGGACAGGAGACCCAATACTTC	CASEGRGQETQYF
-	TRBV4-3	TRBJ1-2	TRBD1	TGCGCCAGCAGCCCTACAGGGGTGAATGACTACACCTTC	CASSPTGVNDYTF
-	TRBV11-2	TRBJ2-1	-	TGTGCCAGCAGCCGTGAGTACCCTCTAGGTGAGCACTTCTTC	CASSREYPLGEHFF
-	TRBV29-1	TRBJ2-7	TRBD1	TGCAGCGTTGTGGGACAGTTCTCCTCCGAGCACTACTTC	CSVVGQFSSEHYF
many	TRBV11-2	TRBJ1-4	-	TGTGCCAGCAGCTTGTTTCAGGGATCAACTAATGAAAAACTGTTTTTT	CASSLFQGSTNEKLFF